This T cell receptor (beta chain) was observed in a study of cytomegalovirus exposure and HLA in healthy donors. Study-wide context: A later analysis reported the 120 or so validation repertoires used the same platform as the 666 first-cohort repertoires.

Findings and limits, study-wide: Most TCR sequences were uncommon, yet certain public TCRs appeared in many donors. CMV antigen specificity was confirmed in vitro for three CMV-associated chains.

With regard to this clone: The antigen remains unidentified.

This CDR3 contains 13 residues. Germline lookup yields CDR1 SQVTM and CDR2 ANQGSEA. Trimming stripped 6 bases from V and 0 bases from J, with 9 bases between. TCRdb keeps only in-frame clones here, not all; method: immunoSEQ multiplex PCR. The data hold about 150,000 clones, with approximately 94% observed a single time. This clonotype was sampled from a man between 18 and 35 years old in good health and CMV-seropositive. The chain combines TRBV29-1 with TRBJ1-3, with no clear D. The sequenced material came from PBMCs. The CDR3: CSVSWSSGNTIYF. The DNA for the CDR3 is TGCAGCGTGTCTTGGAGCTCTGGAAACACCATATATTTT.